This entry concerns a single T cell receptor (beta chain). Its antigen is not identified. V dropped 4 bases and J dropped 4 bases, with 17 bases sitting between them. The length of the CDR3 is 16 residues. The germline V gene encodes CDR1 SGHTA and CDR2 FQGTGA. The sample is drawn from a study of T cell responses to AZD1222 COVID-19 vaccine. Across the study: The study pooled second doses at about 4 or about 12 weeks.

Study-level points and caveats: The study sampled repertoires only after the peak T cell response. Among AZD1222 vaccinees, only five to seven were seropositive at baseline. Targets within unmutated variant regions were reportedly found for nearly half of spike-specific TCRs.

Data came from immunoSEQ multiplex PCR; TCRdb stores just in-frame clones and leaves some out. The data show approximately 100,000 clones, just under 90% seen once. The gene calls are TRBV7-3 and TRBJ2-1; D may correspond to TRBD1 or TRBD2 (5 bases each). This clonotype was sampled from an adult in good health. This specimen was peripheral blood, taken on day 0 of AZD1222 vaccination. This chain's CDR3 is CASSSNSGQGYNEQFF. CDR3 DNA sequence: TGTGCCAGCAGCTCGAACAGCGGTCAGGGTTACAATGAGCAGTTCTTC.